The clone carrying this T cell receptor (beta chain) was counted a single time. These data originate in a study of cytomegalovirus exposure and HLA in healthy donors. Primers for the PCR totalled 60 Vbeta and 13 Jbeta. Sequencing used immunoSEQ multiplex PCR; TCRdb keeps in-frame clones, though not all of them. The table shows some 160,000 clones, with around four fifths occurring only once. Trimming cost V 1 base and J 5 bases, with 8 bases left between them. The CDR3 is 13 residues long. Germline CDR1 is MDHEN and CDR2 is SYDVKM. The sequencing sample was made of PBMCs. The rearrangement joins TRBV28 to TRBJ1-1; unclear D gene. This clonotype was sampled from a male donor in good health and CMV-seronegative. The CDR3 here is CASSLFEYTEAFF. CDR3 nucleotide sequence: TGTGCCAGCAGTTTATTTGAGTATACTGAAGCTTTCTTT.